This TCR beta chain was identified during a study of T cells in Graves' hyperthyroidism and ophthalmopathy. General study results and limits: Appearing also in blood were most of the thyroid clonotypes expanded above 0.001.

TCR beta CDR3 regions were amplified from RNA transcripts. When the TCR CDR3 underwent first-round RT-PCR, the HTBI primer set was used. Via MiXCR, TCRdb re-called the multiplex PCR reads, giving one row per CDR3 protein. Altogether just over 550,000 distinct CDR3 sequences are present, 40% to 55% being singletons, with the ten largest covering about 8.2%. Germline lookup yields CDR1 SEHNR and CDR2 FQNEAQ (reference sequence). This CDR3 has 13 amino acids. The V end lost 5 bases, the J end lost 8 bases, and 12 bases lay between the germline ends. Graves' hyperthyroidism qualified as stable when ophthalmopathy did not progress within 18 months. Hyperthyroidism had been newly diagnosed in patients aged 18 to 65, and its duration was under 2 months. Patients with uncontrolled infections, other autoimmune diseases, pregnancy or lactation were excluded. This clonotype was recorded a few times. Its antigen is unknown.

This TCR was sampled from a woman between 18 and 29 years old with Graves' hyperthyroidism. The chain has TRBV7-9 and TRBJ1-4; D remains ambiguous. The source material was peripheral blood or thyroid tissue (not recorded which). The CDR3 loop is CASSPGLGEKLFF. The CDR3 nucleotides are TGTGCCAGCAGCCCCGGTCTCGGGGAAAAACTGTTTTTT. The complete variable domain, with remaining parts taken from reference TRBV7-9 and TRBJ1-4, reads DTGVSQNPRHKITKRGQNVTFRCDPISEHNRLYWYRQTLGQGPEFLTYFQNEAQLEKSRLLSDRFSAERPKGSFSTLEIQRTEQGDSAMYLCASSPGLGEKLFFGSGTQLSVL.